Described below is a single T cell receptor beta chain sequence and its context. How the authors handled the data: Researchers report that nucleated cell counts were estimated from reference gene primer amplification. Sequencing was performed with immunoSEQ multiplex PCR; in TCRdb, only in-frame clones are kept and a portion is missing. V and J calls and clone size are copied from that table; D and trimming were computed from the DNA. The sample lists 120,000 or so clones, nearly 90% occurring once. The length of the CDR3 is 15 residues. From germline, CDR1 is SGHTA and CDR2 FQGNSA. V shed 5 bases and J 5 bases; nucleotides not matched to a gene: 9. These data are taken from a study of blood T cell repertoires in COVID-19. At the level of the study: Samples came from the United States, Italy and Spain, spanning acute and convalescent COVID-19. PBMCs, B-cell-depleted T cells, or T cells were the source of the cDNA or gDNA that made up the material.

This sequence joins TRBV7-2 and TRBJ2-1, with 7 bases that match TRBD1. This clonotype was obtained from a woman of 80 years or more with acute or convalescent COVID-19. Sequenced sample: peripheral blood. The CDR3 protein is CASSPHPGQDNEQFF. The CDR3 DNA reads TGTGCCAGCAGCCCACACCCTGGACAGGACAATGAGCAGTTCTTC.